A single sample gave rise to the 5 T cell receptor beta chains below, sequenced in a study of Ad26.COV2.S vaccination and SARS-CoV-2 variants. Libraries were prepared by immunoSEQ multiplex PCR; TCRdb keeps only in-frame clonotypes and omits some of them. The sample records some 460,000 clones, about 88% being singletons. Described treatment: about 20 received Ad26.COV2.S at low or high dose, single or two shots; five or six received placebo; per-sample allocation not given. Collection of the samples took place on day 63 after the first injection of vaccine or placebo. The material was peripheral blood, obtained in a trial of Ad26.COV2.S vaccine versus placebo. The receptor source for this set is a person between 18 and 60 years old who received the Ad26.COV2.S COVID-19 vaccine or a placebo.

This chain links TRBV7-2 with TRBJ1-1; D gene uncertain. The CDR3 is 13 residues long. In germline, CDR1 is SGHTA, CDR2 FQGNSA. The ends were cut back, 4 bases at V and 0 bases at J, with 6 bases in the middle. The CDR3 DNA follows: TGTGCCAGCAGCTCTTATTTGAACACTGAAGCTTTCTTT. Protein sequence: CASSSYLNTEAFF.

The V and J genes are TRBV2 and TRBJ2-7; no firm D call. Trimming shortened V by 4 bases and J by 2 bases, and 3 bases separated the two germline ends. The germline V gene has CDR1 SNHLY and CDR2 FYNNEI. The CDR3 is 11 residues long. CDR3 nucleotide sequence: TGTGCCAGCAGTGGGGCCTACGAGCAGTACTTC. Translation gives CASSGAYEQYF.

The V call is TRBV7-2, the J call TRBJ1-1; the D gene is possibly TRBD1 (6 bases). Germline V lookup: CDR1 SGHTA, CDR2 FQGNSA. This CDR3 region has 15 residues. Between the trimmed V and J ends, which lost 3 bases and 5 bases, there was a span of 16 bases. Written as DNA, the CDR3 is TGTGCCAGCAGCTTGCAACCGCAGGGGCGAACTGAAGCTTTCTTT. Protein: CASSLQPQGRTEAFF.

This clone was counted only a few times. J is TRBJ2-1 and V is TRBV4-1, with D uncertain. The CDR3 length is 15 residues. Trimming cost V 1 base and J 4 bases, with 11 bases left between them. Germline V gives CDR1 MGHRA, CDR2 YSYEKL. The chain's CDR3 is CASSQVGMGYNEQFF. DNA for the CDR3: TGCGCCAGCAGCCAAGTAGGTATGGGATACAATGAGCAGTTCTTC.

This chain connects TRBV27 to TRBJ1-6, with 7 bases aligning to TRBD1. The germline V gene encodes CDR1 MNHEY and CDR2 SMNVEV (reference sequence). The CDR3 length is 15 residues. After removal of 5 bases from V and 5 bases from J, the junction contained 6 bases not matched to a gene. The CDR3 coding sequence is TGTGCCAGCAGTCTCCACAGGGGTAATAATTCACCCCTCCACTTT. Protein product: CASSLHRGNNSPLHF.